Shown below are 23 T cell receptor beta chains from a single sample sequenced in a study of T cell repertoires in cytomegalovirus infection. TCRdb passed the reads through MiXCR, listing each CDR3 protein once. The data contain around 74,000 distinct CDR3 sequences, roughly 3.7% of them singletons. The sequenced sample consisted of PBMCs. The receptors were gathered from a human donor in good health (CMV status not recorded). Some clones in this sample may be carry-over from other donors' samples.

This clonotype came up many times. The chain recombines TRBV6-5 with TRBJ1-6; tentatively, D is TRBD1 (5 bases). V lost 1 base and J lost 0, with 13 bases in between. CDR3 size: 18 residues. From germline, CDR1 is MNHEY and CDR2 SVGAGI. This CDR3 is CASSYFQGLSSYNSPLHF. The CDR3 DNA reads TGTGCCAGCAGTTACTTTCAGGGTTTGAGCTCCTATAATTCACCCCTCCACTTT.

This clonotype was observed many times. V is TRBV7-9 and J is TRBJ2-3, with no clear D. The CDR3 length is 14 residues. The V end lost 3 bases, the J end lost 0 bases, and 7 bases lay between the germline ends. CDR1 and CDR2 from the germline V gene are SEHNR and FQNEAQ (reference sequence). The CDR3 loop is CASSLSSSTDTQYF. The CDR3 DNA is TGTGCCAGCAGCTTGTCCTCCAGCACAGATACGCAGTATTTT.

This clonotype was picked up many times. The V gene is TRBV5-1, the J gene TRBJ1-1; unclear D gene. The germline V gene has CDR1 SGHRS and CDR2 YFSETQ. Trimming stripped 2 bases from V and 2 bases from J, with 22 bases between. CDR3 length: 18 residues. CDR3 region: CASSFTFRSLLQNTEAFF. The CDR3 DNA reads as TGCGCCAGCAGCTTCACCTTTCGGAGTCTCCTTCAAAACACTGAAGCTTTCTTT.

This clonotype has a count of ten or more. The gene calls are TRBV19 and TRBJ1-2; TRBD1 matches 10 bases. Per the germline V gene, CDR1 is LNHDA and CDR2 is SQIVND (reference sequence). The CDR3 spans 19 residues. V lost 5 bases, J lost 0 bases, and 15 bases stayed unmatched. The CDR3, as DNA: TGTGCCAGTAGTTTCCGACTCCGGGACAGGGGACCCCCTAACTATGGCTACACCTTC. It is translated as CASSFRLRDRGPPNYGYTF.

This clonotype was found many times. The chain carries TRBV12-3 or TRBV12-4 and TRBJ2-3; 16 bases are a match to TRBD2. V lost 5 bases to trimming and J lost 6 bases; unmatched junction nucleotides: 20. The CDR3 consists of 21 residues. The CDR3 DNA follows: TGTGCCAGCAGTCAAACTAGGGGACTAGCGGGGGGGGCCCATCTTGGGGATACGCAGTATTTT. It specifies CASSQTRGLAGGAHLGDTQYF.

This clonotype was seen many times. The chain uses TRBV7-2 and TRBJ2-5, with D tentatively TRBD1 (6 bases). Trimming stripped 1 base from V and 3 bases from J, with 18 bases between. Germline loops: CDR1 SGHTA, CDR2 FQGNSA. The CDR3 runs 17 residues. The CDR3 sequence is CASSLGTQGSPKETQYF. Here the CDR3 DNA reads TGTGCCAGCAGCTTAGGCACACAGGGAAGTCCTAAAGAGACCCAGTACTTC.

In this sample, this clonotype turned up many times. The rearrangement joins TRBV7-2 to TRBJ2-3, with TRBD1 as a possible D gene (6 bases). Germline V gives CDR1 SGHTA, CDR2 FQGNSA. The length of the CDR3 is 15 residues. V was clipped by 4 bases and J by 0 bases, with 11 bases between them. The CDR3 spells CASSSGTTSTDTQYF. The CDR3 DNA is TGTGCCAGCAGCTCCGGGACAACTAGCACAGATACGCAGTATTTT.

This clonotype has at least ten counts. CDR3 protein: CASSQVVDRPLSGNTIYF. CDR3 DNA: TGTGCCAGCAGCCAAGTAGTGGACAGGCCGCTCTCTGGAAACACCATATATTTT. V and J are TRBV4-2 and TRBJ1-3, with TRBD1 matching 7 bases. The V gene's germline CDR1 is LGHNA and CDR2 YNFKEQ. This CDR3 spans 18 amino acids. The V segment lost 1 base and the J segment 0 bases; nucleotides outside the gene matches: 9.

This clonotype was recorded many times. The chain links TRBV4-3 to TRBJ2-5; a weak D match, TRBD2 (5 bases). The germline V gene encodes CDR1 LGHNA and CDR2 YSLEER. V lost 0 bases to trimming and J lost 5 bases, with 10 bases between them. This CDR3 has 14 amino acids. The CDR3 is CASSQDLGEETQYF. In DNA, the CDR3 is TGCGCCAGCAGCCAAGATCTTGGGGAGGAGACCCAGTACTTC.

This clonotype was counted at least ten times. The chain is built from TRBV29-1 and TRBJ1-2; D gene ambiguous. The CDR3 is 11 residues long. Germline V gives CDR1 SQVTM, CDR2 ANQGSEA. The ends were cut back, 2 bases at V and 8 bases at J, with 9 bases in the middle. CDR3 residues: CSVESRRGYTF. The CDR3 DNA is TGCAGCGTTGAATCTCGGAGAGGCTACACCTTC.

Concerning this clonotype itself: A much larger clone sits a single nucleotide away, making a read error possible. This sequence joins TRBV11-1 and TRBJ2-7; perhaps TRBD2 as D (5 bases). Germline assignment: CDR1 SGHAT and CDR2 FQDESV (reference sequence). The CDR3 extends over 12 amino acids. In nucleotides, the CDR3 is TGTGCCGGCAGCTTACGGGGTAACGAGCAGTACTTC. This codes for CAGSLRGNEQYF.

There are many counts of this clonotype. This chain uses TRBV7-9 with TRBJ2-1, with D perhaps being TRBD1 or TRBD2 (5 bases each). CDR3 length equals 15 residues. The V end was cut by 1 base, the J end by 7 bases, with 14 bases between. Germline V lookup: CDR1 SEHNR, CDR2 FQNEAQ (reference sequence). This CDR3 reads CASSLVTPGTNEQFF. CDR3 in DNA: TGTGCCAGCAGCTTAGTTACCCCAGGGACGAATGAGCAGTTCTTC.

This clonotype was seen repeatedly, ten times or more. This chain connects TRBV7-2 to TRBJ2-1; D is unclear. There are 14 residues in the CDR3. V was shortened by 3 bases and J by 15 bases, with 21 bases between the two germline ends. Germline assignment: CDR1 SGHTA and CDR2 FQGNSA. The CDR3 sequence: CASSFDISGGEPFF. CDR3 nucleotides: TGTGCCAGCAGCTTCGATATTTCGGGCGGCGAACCGTTCTTC.

This clonotype showed up many times. The rearrangement links TRBV4-2 to TRBJ2-1; a weak D match, TRBD2 (7 bases). Trimming shortened V by 5 bases and J by 1 base, and 12 bases separated the two germline ends. The CDR3 has 15 amino acids. Germline V gene sequence: CDR1 LGHNA, CDR2 YNFKEQ. The chain's CDR3 is CASSVGGGSYNEQFF. The CDR3 DNA is TGTGCCAGCAGCGTAGGGGGGGGGTCCTACAATGAGCAGTTCTTC.

This clonotype has ten or more counts. V usage is TRBV28 and J usage is TRBJ1-5; D ambiguous. This CDR3 has 14 amino acids. CDR1 is MDHEN, CDR2 SYDVKM, per germline. Trimming removed 3 bases from V and 5 bases from J, with 11 bases in between. In nucleotides, the CDR3 is TGTGCCAGCAGTTTGGGTCCGGAGTATCAGCCCCAGCATTTT. Amino acid sequence: CASSLGPEYQPQHF.

This clonotype was detected ten times or more. The chain links TRBV5-4 to TRBJ2-5; no firm D call. The V end lost 7 bases, the J end lost 0 bases, and 7 bases lay between the germline ends. The CDR3 runs 12 residues. Germline values: CDR1 SGHNT, CDR2 YYREEE (reference sequence). The CDR3 sequence: CASGWNQETQYF. The CDR3 bases are TGTGCCAGCGGATGGAACCAAGAGACCCAGTACTTC. The full variable domain, rest sourced from reference TRBV5-4 and TRBJ2-5, is ETGVTQSPTHLIKTRGQQVTLRCSSQSGHNTVSWYQQALGQGPQFIFQYYREEENGRGNFPPRFSGLQFPNYSSELNVNALELDDSALYLCASGWNQETQYFGPGTRLLVL.

This clonotype was picked up many times. The chain carries TRBV7-8 and TRBJ1-5; D gene unclear. CDR3 length equals 14 residues. V was clipped by 7 bases and J by 9 bases, with 19 bases between them. The germline V gene encodes CDR1 SGHVS and CDR2 FQNEAQ. CDR3 sequence reads: CASNYRAGGMPQHF. The CDR3 bases are TGTGCCAGCAACTATAGGGCCGGCGGGATGCCCCAGCATTTT.

This clonotype has a count of ten or more. The V call is TRBV11-2, the J call TRBJ1-2, with D tentatively TRBD1 (5 bases). CDR1 and CDR2 from the germline V gene are SGHAT and FQNNGV. Trimming removed 1 base from V and 4 bases from J, with 10 bases in between. The CDR3 runs 14 residues. The CDR3 here is CASSLGTGAYGYTF. CDR3 DNA: TGTGCCAGCAGCTTAGGAACCGGGGCCTATGGCTACACCTTC.

This clonotype was counted many times. The J gene is TRBJ1-2, the V gene TRBV20-1; D perhaps matches TRBD1 (6 bases). There are 13 residues in the CDR3. Germline V gene data show CDR1 as DFQATT and CDR2 as SNEGSKA (reference sequence). The V end lost 5 bases, the J end lost 2 bases, and 12 bases lay between the germline ends. CDR3 amino acids: CSAFGGRNYGYTF. The CDR3 nucleotides are TGCAGTGCTTTCGGGGGCAGGAACTATGGCTACACCTTC.

This clonotype was seen a single time. Since no conserved phenylalanine or tryptophan closes the CDR3, a read error is the likely cause. The V and J genes are TRBV7-2 and TRBJ1-3, with unresolved D. CDR3 length equals 13 residues. Germline V gene data show CDR1 as SGHTA and CDR2 as FQGNSA. V shed 1 base and J shed 2 bases, with 3 bases lying between them. The CDR3 sequence: CASSLGAGNTIYS. The CDR3 DNA is TGTGCCAGCAGCTTAGGAGCTGGAAACACCATATATTCG.

Ten or more counts support this clonotype. The rearrangement joins TRBV2 to TRBJ2-7, with 9 bases lining up with TRBD1. The junction had 5 bases not matched to a gene; V was cut back by 4 bases and J by 7 bases. This CDR3 contains 13 residues. Per the germline V gene, CDR1 is SNHLY and CDR2 is FYNNEI. CDR3 residues: CASSAWTGVEQYF. The CDR3 DNA follows: TGTGCCAGCAGTGCCTGGACAGGGGTTGAGCAGTACTTC. Full variable domain (remainder filled in from reference TRBV2 and TRBJ2-7): EPEVTQTPSHQVTQMGQEVILRCVPISNHLYFYWYRQILGQKVEFLVSFYNNEISEKSEIFDDQFSVERPDGSNFTLKIRSTKLEDSAMYFCASSAWTGVEQYFGPGTRLTVT.

This clonotype was seen at least ten times. The chain uses TRBV4-2 and TRBJ1-5; weak D call: TRBD1 (5 bases). Trimming took 4 bases from V and 9 from J, leaving 19 bases between them. Looked up from germline, CDR1 is LGHNA and CDR2 is YNFKEQ. This CDR3 is built from 15 residues. This CDR3 is CASSPSPATGTPQHF. CDR3 bases: TGTGCCAGCAGCCCCTCGCCCGCTACCGGGACGCCCCAGCATTTT.

This clonotype was observed at least ten times. The chain employs TRBV19 and TRBJ2-7; TRBD1 aligns across 10 bases. This CDR3 contains 15 residues. J lost 7 bases, V lost 5 bases, and 11 bases had no gene match. Germline V gives CDR1 LNHDA, CDR2 SQIVND (reference sequence). CDR3 nucleotide sequence: TGTGCCAGTAGTGCCTCCGGGACAGGGGAAGGGGAGCAGTACTTC. Its translation is CASSASGTGEGEQYF.